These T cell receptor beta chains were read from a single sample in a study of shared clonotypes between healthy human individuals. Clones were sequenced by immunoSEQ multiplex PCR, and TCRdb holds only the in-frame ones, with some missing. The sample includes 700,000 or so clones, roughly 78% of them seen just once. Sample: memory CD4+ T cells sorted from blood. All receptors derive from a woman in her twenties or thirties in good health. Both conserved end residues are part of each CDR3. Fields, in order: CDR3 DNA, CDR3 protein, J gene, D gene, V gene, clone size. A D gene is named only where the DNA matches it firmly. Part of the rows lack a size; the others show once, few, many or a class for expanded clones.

TGTGCCAGCAGCCACCGTTTAAGGCAGTACTTC,CASSHRLRQYF,TRBJ2-7,-,TRBV11-3,-
TGTGCCAGCAGACTTACAGGGAGTCTAGAAAAACTGTTTTTT,CASRLTGSLEKLFF,TRBJ1-4,-,TRBV28,-
TGCGCCAGCAGCCAAGCACCGGGACAGGGATATGGCTACACCTTC,CASSQAPGQGYGYTF,TRBJ1-2,TRBD1,TRBV4-1,-
TGCACCAGCAGCCAGCGCGGGACTAGCGGGAGTTATGAGCAGTTCTTC,CTSSQRGTSGSYEQFF,TRBJ2-1,-,TRBV1,-
TGTGCCAGTAGTATCCCGCGTACGAATCAGCCCCAGCATTTT,CASSIPRTNQPQHF,TRBJ1-5,-,TRBV19,-
TGTGCCAGCTCACCAACGGCAGACCAAGAGACCCAGTACTTC,CASSPTADQETQYF,TRBJ2-5,-,TRBV18,-
TGTGCCGCTGGGGGGGTTGTTAGACTAGCGGGACCCTACGAGCAGTACTTC,CAAGGVVRLAGPYEQYF,TRBJ2-7,TRBD2,TRBV2,-
TGTGCCACAGCTGATTACCCTTCGGATCAGCCCCAGCATTTT,CATADYPSDQPQHF,TRBJ1-5,-,TRBV5-8,-
TGCGCCAGCAGCTCGGACAGGGGGAATGCCGGGGAGCTGTTTTTT,CASSSDRGNAGELFF,TRBJ2-2,TRBD1,TRBV5-1,-
TGTGCCAGCGCCCGGGACAGCTCCTACAATGAGCAGTTCTTC,CASARDSSYNEQFF,TRBJ2-1,TRBD1,TRBV7-2,-
TGTGCCAGCAGCCCCTCAGTACTGTCTGGGGCCAACGTCCTGACTTTC,CASSPSVLSGANVLTF,TRBJ2-6,-,TRBV9,-
TGTGCCAGCAGCCCTCAGACAGGGAAGTCCGAAAAACTGTTTTTT,CASSPQTGKSEKLFF,TRBJ1-4,TRBD1,TRBV14,-
TGCGCCAGCAGCCCGGGAGGGCCGGACAATGAGCAGTTCTTC,CASSPGGPDNEQFF,TRBJ2-1,TRBD2,TRBV5-1,many
TGTGCCAGCAGTGATCAGGGACCAACGGACGAGCAGTACTTC,CASSDQGPTDEQYF,TRBJ2-7,-,TRBV2,few
TGTGCCATCAGTGAAACGACGGGGGGCTACACCTTC,CAISETTGGYTF,TRBJ1-2,-,TRBV10-3,-
TGCGCCAGCGGGAACGCGGGAGAGAACACCGGGGAGCTGTTTTTT,CASGNAGENTGELFF,TRBJ2-2,TRBD2,TRBV5-1,-
TGCGCCAGCAGCTTAAGTACTAGCGAGTCTGGAGAGCAGTACTTC,CASSLSTSESGEQYF,TRBJ2-7,TRBD2,TRBV5-1,-
TGTGCCAGCAGCTTAGGCCTTCTTAGGAGCTCCTACGAGCAGTACTTC,CASSLGLLRSSYEQYF,TRBJ2-7,-,TRBV7-2,-
TGTGCCAGCAGCTCACAACCGGGACAGGGGGACACCGGGGAGCTGTTTTTT,CASSSQPGQGDTGELFF,TRBJ2-2,TRBD1,TRBV11-2,-
TGTGCCAGCGGGGGGGACACGAGCTCTGGAAACACCATATATTTT,CASGGDTSSGNTIYF,TRBJ1-3,-,TRBV5-4,few
TGTGCCAGCAGACCACTAGGGGGGAACGGGGAGCTGTTTTTT,CASRPLGGNGELFF,TRBJ2-2,-,TRBV11-2,-
TGTGCCAGCAGTGAACCAGGCAACCAGCCCCAGCATTTT,CASSEPGNQPQHF,TRBJ1-5,-,TRBV6-1,-
TGTGCCAGCAGGGGAGGACTAGCGGGATTCTACGAGCAGTACTTC,CASRGGLAGFYEQYF,TRBJ2-7,TRBD2,TRBV11-2,once
TGTGCCAGCAGTGAAGCGATACAGGCCGTCTATGGCTACACCTTC,CASSEAIQAVYGYTF,TRBJ1-2,-,TRBV6-1,-
TGTGCCAGCGGCCCGACTGAATCCTACAATGAGCAGTTCTTC,CASGPTESYNEQFF,TRBJ2-1,-,TRBV27,-
TGTGCCAGTAGTAACCGGGCCGGGGGGCACACCGGGGAGCTGTTTTTT,CASSNRAGGHTGELFF,TRBJ2-2,-,TRBV19,-
TGTGCCAGCAGTTCCGGCGGGCCAAAAAAAGGCTACACCTTC,CASSSGGPKKGYTF,TRBJ1-2,-,TRBV28,-
TGTGCCAGCAGTCCGGTTAGCGCCACGGTAGGGGAGCAGTACTTC,CASSPVSATVGEQYF,TRBJ2-7,-,TRBV7-8,-
TGTGCCAGCACCTCCAATCGGGCGGCCTACAATGAGCAGTTCTTC,CASTSNRAAYNEQFF,TRBJ2-1,-,TRBV27,once
TGTGCCAGCAGCTTAATGTTAGCCCAAACAGATACGCAGTATTTT,CASSLMLAQTDTQYF,TRBJ2-3,-,TRBV7-2,-
TGTGCCAGTAGTCTCAACAGCCGCCGCCACGAGCAGTACTTC,CASSLNSRRHEQYF,TRBJ2-7,-,TRBV19,-
TGTGCCAGCAGCTTAGGGACTAGCGGGATAGATGAGCAGTTCTTC,CASSLGTSGIDEQFF,TRBJ2-1,TRBD2,TRBV7-9,-
TGCGCCAGCAGCCAATCTTGGGGCGGCTTCGGACGGGAGACCCAGTACTTC,CASSQSWGGFGRETQYF,TRBJ2-5,-,TRBV5-1,-
TGTGCTAGTGGTCTAGGACAGGGAGGGGGCACAGATACGCAGTATTTT,CASGLGQGGGTDTQYF,TRBJ2-3,-,TRBV12-5,-
TGCGCCAGCAGCCAAACTTCCGGGACAGGGAATAACTATGGCTACACCTTC,CASSQTSGTGNNYGYTF,TRBJ1-2,TRBD1,TRBV5-1,once
TGTGCCAGCAGCGAGATCGGGACGGGGAATGAAAAACTGTTTTTT,CASSEIGTGNEKLFF,TRBJ1-4,-,TRBV7-9,-